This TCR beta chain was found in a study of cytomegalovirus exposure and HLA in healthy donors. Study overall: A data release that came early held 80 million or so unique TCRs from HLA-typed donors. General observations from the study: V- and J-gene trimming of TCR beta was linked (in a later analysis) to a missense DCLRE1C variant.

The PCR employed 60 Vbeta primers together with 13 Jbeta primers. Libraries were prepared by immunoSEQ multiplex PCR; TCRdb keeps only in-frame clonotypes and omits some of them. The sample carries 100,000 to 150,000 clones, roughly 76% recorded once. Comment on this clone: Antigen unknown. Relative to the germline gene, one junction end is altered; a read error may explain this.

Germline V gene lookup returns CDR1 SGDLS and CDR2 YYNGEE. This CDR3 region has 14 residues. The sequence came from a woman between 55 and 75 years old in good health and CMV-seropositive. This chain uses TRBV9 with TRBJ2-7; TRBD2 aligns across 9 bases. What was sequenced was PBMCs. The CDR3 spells CASSVASGAYGQYF. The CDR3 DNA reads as TGTGCCAGCAGCGTAGCTAGCGGGGCATACGGGCAGTACTTC. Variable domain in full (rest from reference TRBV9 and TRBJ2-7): DSGVTQTPKHLITATGQRVTLRCSPRSGDLSVYWYQQSLDQGLQFLIQYYNGEERAKGNILERFSAQQFPDLHSELNLSSLELGDSALYFCASSVASGAYGQYFGPGTRLTVT.